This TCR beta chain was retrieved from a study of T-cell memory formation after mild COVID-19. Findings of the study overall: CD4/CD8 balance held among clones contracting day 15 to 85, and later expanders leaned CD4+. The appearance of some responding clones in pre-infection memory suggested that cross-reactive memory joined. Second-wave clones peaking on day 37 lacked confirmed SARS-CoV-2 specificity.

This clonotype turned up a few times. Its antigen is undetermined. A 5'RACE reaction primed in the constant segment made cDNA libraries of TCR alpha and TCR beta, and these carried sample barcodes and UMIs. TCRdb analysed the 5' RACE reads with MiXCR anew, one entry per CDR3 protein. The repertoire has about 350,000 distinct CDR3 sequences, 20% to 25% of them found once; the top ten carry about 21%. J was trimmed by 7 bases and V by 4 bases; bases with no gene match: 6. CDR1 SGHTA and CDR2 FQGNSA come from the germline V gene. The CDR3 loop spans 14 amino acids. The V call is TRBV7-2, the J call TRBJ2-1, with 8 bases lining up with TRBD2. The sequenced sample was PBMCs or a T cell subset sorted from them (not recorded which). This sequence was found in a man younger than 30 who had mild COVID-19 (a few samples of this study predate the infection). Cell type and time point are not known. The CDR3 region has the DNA TGTGCCAGCAGCTCCCCGCGGGGGGCGAATGAGCAGTTCTTC. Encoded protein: CASSSPRGANEQFF.